What follows are 22 T cell receptor beta chains derived from one specimen sequenced in a study of CD8 T cells in Susac syndrome. An amount of RNA that ranged from roughly 0.5 to 1 ug was reverse transcribed with random hexamers. TCRdb passed the immunoSEQ multiplex PCR reads through MiXCR, listing each CDR3 protein once. The sample records around 200,000 distinct CDR3 sequences, more than 85% being singletons. Sequenced input: CD4+ T cells from PBMCs. Source of these receptors: a human donor with multiple sclerosis.

V and J are TRBV29-1 and TRBJ2-1, with D perhaps TRBD1 (5 bases). The CDR3 has 15 amino acids. The germline gives CDR1 SQVTM, CDR2 ANQGSEA. V lost 7 bases and J 6 bases, leaving 22 bases between the germline ends. The CDR3 sequence: CSGSGRLKGPNEQFF. DNA of the CDR3: TGCAGCGGCTCTGGACGTCTAAAGGGGCCCAATGAGCAGTTCTTC.

V and J are TRBV29-1 and TRBJ1-1; D uncertain. Germline V CDR1 and CDR2: SQVTM, ANQGSEA. The CDR3 runs to 13 residues. The V and J ends lost 4 bases and 0 bases respectively, with 9 bases between them. CDR3 residues: CSVVGRLNTEAFF. The CDR3 bases are TGCAGCGTTGTAGGACGCTTGAACACTGAAGCTTTCTTT.

This sequence joins TRBV5-4 and TRBJ2-3; D may match TRBD1 or TRBD2 (5 bases each). The CDR3 runs to 15 residues. V lost 4 bases and J lost 6, with 18 bases in between. Germline values: CDR1 SGHNT, CDR2 YYREEE (reference sequence). The DNA of the CDR3 is TGTGCCAGCAGCCCCCCGGGACGTCGATCCGATACGCAGTATTTT. It encodes CASSPPGRRSDTQYF.

The chain carries TRBV29-1 and TRBJ1-2; tentatively, D is TRBD1 (6 bases). Germline V gene data show CDR1 as SQVTM and CDR2 as ANQGSEA. The CDR3 has 13 residues. With 5 bases removed from V and 3 bases from J, the gap between germline ends came to 13 bases. CDR3 loop: CSVYGGADYGYTF. In nucleotides, the CDR3 is TGCAGCGTTTACGGGGGCGCCGACTATGGCTACACCTTC.

CDR3 sequence (DNA): TGCAGCGTTACAGGGTTTCTTGGCACTGAAGCTTTCTTT. Encoded protein: CSVTGFLGTEAFF. V is TRBV29-1 and J is TRBJ1-1, with a weak D call TRBD1 (6 bases). Germline V gene sequence: CDR1 SQVTM, CDR2 ANQGSEA. The V gene lost 5 bases and the J gene lost 4 bases, with 14 bases spanning the gap. The CDR3 is 13 amino acids.

This chain links TRBV6-1 with TRBJ2-1, with D perhaps TRBD1 (5 bases). V was pared by 1 base and J by 7 bases, with 11 bases between. Germline V gives CDR1 MNHNS, CDR2 SASEGT. This CDR3 is built from 14 residues. The CDR3 bases are TGTGCCAGCAGTGAAGGGGGCAGTCTGAATGAGCAGTTCTTC. Translating it yields CASSEGGSLNEQFF.

This chain connects TRBV7-9 to TRBJ1-1; D uncertain. CDR1 SEHNR and CDR2 FQNEAQ come from the germline V gene (reference sequence). Trimming took off 5 bases at V and 0 bases at J, with 10 bases between the two ends. The CDR3 loop spans 14 amino acids. In nucleotides, the CDR3 is TGTGCCAGCAGCAAGGAGATCGTGAACACTGAAGCTTTCTTT. It yields the protein CASSKEIVNTEAFF.

Of note for this clonotype: An end of the junction differs from the germline gene, which may be a read error. The V gene is TRBV3-1, the J gene TRBJ2-5; D not certain. Germline values: CDR1 LGHDT, CDR2 YNNKEL (reference sequence). The CDR3 length is 11 residues. CDR3 amino acids: CASSQDLRTDF. The CDR3, as DNA: TGTGCCAGCAGCCAAGATTTACGAACGGACTTC.

This clonotype was picked up one time. CDR3 region: CASSGGVQPQHF. For the CDR3, the DNA is TGTGCCAGTAGTGGGGGTGTTCAGCCCCAGCATTTT. The chain uses TRBV19 and TRBJ1-5; tentative D call: TRBD1 (5 bases). The CDR3 length is 12 residues. With 5 bases removed from V and 6 bases from J, the gap between germline ends came to 8 bases. Germline V lookup: CDR1 LNHDA, CDR2 SQIVND (reference sequence).

The chain is built from TRBV12-5 and TRBJ2-1, with D possibly called TRBD1 or TRBD2 (5 bases each). The CDR3 has 15 amino acids. The germline V gene has CDR1 LGHNT and CDR2 FRNRAP. Trimming shortened V by 1 base and J by 4 bases, and 11 bases separated the two germline ends. CDR3 residues: CASGLGWGPYNEQFF. The CDR3, as DNA: TGTGCTAGTGGTTTGGGGTGGGGACCATACAATGAGCAGTTCTTC.

V usage is TRBV20-1 and J usage is TRBJ2-3, with D unresolved. The V end was cut by 3 bases, the J end by 2 bases, with 6 bases between. The CDR3 covers 12 residues. CDR1 and CDR2 from the germline V gene are DFQATT and SNEGSKA (reference sequence). CDR3 protein: CSASSPTDTQYF. The CDR3 DNA reads TGCAGTGCTAGCTCCCCCACAGATACGCAGTATTTT.

The chain is built from TRBV23-1 and TRBJ1-5, with TRBD1 matching 10 bases. TRBV23-1 is an open reading frame, and its role is uncertain. The junction had 9 bases not matched to a gene; V was cut back by 0 bases and J by 7 bases. This CDR3 contains 17 residues. The CDR3, as DNA: TGCGCCAGCAGTCAATCGACGGGACAGGGGTTTTTACAGCCCCAGCATTTT. Protein: CASSQSTGQGFLQPQHF.

This clonotype was observed once. The chain carries TRBV29-1 and TRBJ2-5, with D possibly being TRBD2 (6 bases). This CDR3 contains 12 residues. In germline, CDR1 is SQVTM, CDR2 ANQGSEA. V lost 8 bases to trimming and J lost 7 bases, with 17 bases between them. DNA for the CDR3: TGCAGCTCGGGGGACTGGACGGGGACCCAGTACTTC. Translation gives CSSGDWTGTQYF.

V and J are TRBV2 and TRBJ2-7; 9 bases fit TRBD1. CDR1 and CDR2 from the germline V gene are SNHLY and FYNNEI. The V and J ends lost 7 bases and 7 bases, in that order; junction bases with no gene match: 11. The CDR3 extends over 14 amino acids. The CDR3 loop is CASKGGQGNYEQYF. The CDR3 DNA is TGTGCCAGCAAGGGAGGACAGGGGAATTATGAGCAGTACTTC.

This clonotype was picked up a small number of times. CDR3 nucleotides: TGTGCCTGGAGTGTTGAGAGCAATCAGCCCCAGCATTTT. Translating it yields CAWSVESNQPQHF. V and J are TRBV30 and TRBJ1-5; D is undetermined. The germline V and J ends were trimmed by 0 bases and 1 base, with 4 bases remaining between them. The CDR3 is made up of 13 amino acids. In germline, CDR1 is GTSNPN, CDR2 SVGIG (reference sequence).

The chain uses TRBV30 and TRBJ1-2, with a possible D match to TRBD1 (5 bases). This CDR3 comprises 13 residues. CDR1 and CDR2 from the germline V gene are GTSNPN and SVGIG (reference sequence). Between the trimmed V and J ends, which lost 4 bases and 0 bases, there was a span of 9 bases. CDR3 protein: CAWTEGTNYGYTF. DNA of the CDR3: TGTGCCTGGACCGAGGGGACTAACTATGGCTACACCTTC.

The chain links TRBV9 to TRBJ1-4, with a possible D match to TRBD1 (5 bases). CDR3 length: 14 residues. CDR1 and CDR2 (germline): SGDLS, YYNGEE. The ends were cut back, 5 bases at V and 8 bases at J, with 16 bases in the middle. CDR3 nucleotide sequence: TGTGCCAGCAGTAGGATCGGGGGGACCGAAAAACTGTTTTTT. Translated: CASSRIGGTEKLFF.

The chain uses TRBV20-1 and TRBJ2-1, with TRBD2 identical over 7 bases. From germline, CDR1 is DFQATT and CDR2 SNEGSKA (reference sequence). J gave up 0 bases and V 0 bases, and 2 bases lay outside the gene matches. The CDR3 length is 15 residues. The CDR3 region has the DNA TGCAGTGCTAGAGAGCGGGGGACCTCCTACAATGAGCAGTTCTTC. It translates to CSARERGTSYNEQFF.

The chain joins TRBV29-1 to TRBJ1-1; D ambiguous. V lost 7 bases to trimming and J lost 6 bases, with 18 bases between them. Germline loops: CDR1 SQVTM, CDR2 ANQGSEA. This CDR3 has 13 residues. For the CDR3, the DNA is TGCAGCGGATATGAGGTAATGATTGCTGAAGCTTTCTTT. This codes for CSGYEVMIAEAFF.

The chain employs TRBV6-5 and TRBJ1-2; maybe TRBD1 (5 bases). The CDR3 runs to 14 residues. Between the trimmed V and J ends, which lost 0 bases and 8 bases, there was a span of 13 bases. The germline gives CDR1 MNHEY, CDR2 SVGAGI. CDR3 in DNA: TGTGCCAGCAGTTACTCAGGAGGGGCACAGGGCTACACCTTC. Translation gives CASSYSGGAQGYTF.

CDR3 in amino acids: CSPGPSNTGELFF. The CDR3, as DNA: TGCAGCCCAGGGCCGTCGAACACCGGGGAGCTGTTTTTT. The chain employs TRBV20-1 and TRBJ2-2; D possibly corresponds to TRBD1 (5 bases). The V gene's germline CDR1 is DFQATT and CDR2 SNEGSKA (reference sequence). The CDR3 is 13 amino acids.

This chain connects TRBV5-6 to TRBJ2-2, with D unclear. Trimming took off 0 bases at V and 4 bases at J, with 16 bases between the two ends. The CDR3 consists of 17 residues. Looked up from germline, CDR1 is SGHDT and CDR2 is YYEEEE. The CDR3 coding sequence is TGTGCCAGCAGCTTGGATGGCCCCCGGTGGGGCACCGGGGAGCTGTTTTTT. Residues: CASSLDGPRWGTGELFF.